These 26 T cell receptor beta chains originate from one sample sequenced in a study of spatial heterogeneity in lung cancer. Time point described: sample taken at primary tumor resection. Whole RNA obtained from tumor, nontumor lung or frozen PBMC underwent sequencing without sorting. TCRdb fed the 5' RACE reads into MiXCR, producing one record per CDR3 protein. The table has about 50,000 distinct CDR3 sequences, roughly 7.6% seen once. The material was PBMCs, obtained at surgery. The receptor source for this set is a female donor with early-stage non-small cell lung cancer.

DNA for the CDR3: TGTGCCAGTAGTATGAAAAATATCTTCACCGGGGAGCTGTTTTTT. Protein product: CASSMKNIFTGELFF. The V gene is TRBV19, the J gene TRBJ2-2, with D unresolved. This CDR3 is built from 15 residues. V shed 3 bases and J shed 4 bases, with 12 bases lying between them. Per germline, CDR1 LNHDA and CDR2 SQIVND (reference sequence).

Ten or more counts support this clonotype. Written as DNA, the CDR3 is TGTGCCAGCAGTTCGGGACTAGCGGGGGACAATGAGCAGTTCTTC. Protein product: CASSSGLAGDNEQFF. The V call is TRBV12-3 or TRBV12-4, the J call TRBJ2-1; TRBD2 matches at 14 bases. The V gene end was trimmed by 4 bases and the J gene end by 5 bases; junction bases not matched to a gene: 1. CDR3 length equals 15 residues.

This clonotype has ten or more counts. The chain carries TRBV4-2 and TRBJ2-3, with TRBD1 matching 11 bases. Trimming cost V 8 bases and J 5 bases; bases outside gene matches: 6. Germline lookup yields CDR1 LGHNA and CDR2 YNFKEQ. This CDR3 has 14 residues. The CDR3, as DNA: TGTGCCAGCGGGTGGACAGGGGGCCGAGATACGCAGTATTTT. As protein: CASGWTGGRDTQYF.

This clonotype came up a few times. The chain couples TRBV28 to TRBJ2-7, with 7 bases identical to TRBD1. Trimming cost V 10 bases and J 2 bases; bases outside gene matches: 8. The CDR3 has 13 residues. Germline V gene sequence: CDR1 MDHEN, CDR2 SYDVKM. CDR3 protein: CATEGQLAYEQYF. As DNA, the CDR3 is TGTGCCACCGAGGGACAGCTAGCCTACGAGCAGTACTTC.

This clonotype was seen ten or more times. The V and J genes are TRBV7-9 and TRBJ1-4; 8 nucleotides match TRBD1. Losses at the gene ends were 5 bases for V and 0 bases for J; bases not matched to a gene: 5. The germline V gene encodes CDR1 SEHNR and CDR2 FQNEAQ (reference sequence). This CDR3 spans 16 amino acids. In DNA form, the CDR3 reads TGTGCCAGCAGCGCGGGACAGGTGCCAACTAATGAAAAACTGTTTTTT. It specifies CASSAGQVPTNEKLFF.

The chain joins TRBV19 to TRBJ2-1; TRBD2 is a possible D gene (7 bases). CDR3 size: 14 residues. Germline V gene lookup returns CDR1 LNHDA and CDR2 SQIVND (reference sequence). The V and J ends lost 2 bases and 3 bases respectively, with 8 bases between them. The CDR3 sequence: CASSIRGGYNEQFF. CDR3 in DNA: TGTGCCAGTAGTATAAGGGGGGGCTACAATGAGCAGTTCTTC. Drawing the rest from reference TRBV19 and TRBJ2-1, the complete variable domain is DGGITQSPKYLFRKEGQNVTLSCEQNLNHDAMYWYRQDPGQGLRLIYYSQIVNDFQKGDIAEGYSVSREKKESFPLTVTSAQKNPTAFYLCASSIRGGYNEQFFGPGTRLTVL.

V is TRBV5-5 and J is TRBJ2-7; 7 bases map to TRBD1. The trim removed 1 base at V and 5 bases at J, leaving 6 bases unmatched. The germline CDR1 and CDR2 sequences are SGHKS and YYEKEE (reference sequence). The CDR3 covers 14 residues. The CDR3 DNA sequence: TGTGCCAGCAGCTTGTTAGGGGGCCGCAACGAGCAGTACTTC. Translated: CASSLLGGRNEQYF. Filled out from reference TRBV5-5 and TRBJ2-7, the complete variable domain reads DAGVTQSPTHLIKTRGQQVTLRCSPISGHKSVSWYQQVLGQGPQFIFQYYEKEERGRGNFPDRFSARQFPNYSSELNVNALLLGDSALYLCASSLLGGRNEQYFGPGTRLTVT.

The CDR3 DNA follows: TGTGCCAGCAGTGAGTTCTACGAGCAGTACTTC. Residues: CASSEFYEQYF. The chain employs TRBV6-1 and TRBJ2-7; no reliable D call. The V end lost 3 bases, the J end lost 3 bases, and 3 bases lay between the germline ends. Germline CDR1 MNHNS, CDR2 SASEGT. The CDR3 is made up of 11 amino acids.

This clonotype was observed many times. This sequence joins TRBV4-3 and TRBJ1-4; 7 bases match TRBD1. The CDR3 loop spans 15 amino acids. Trimming cost V 2 bases and J 8 bases; bases outside gene matches: 8. Per the germline V gene, CDR1 is LGHNA and CDR2 is YSLEER. The CDR3, as DNA: TGCGCCAGCAGCCAAAACAGGGGAGAAGGCGAAAAACTGTTTTTT. It encodes CASSQNRGEGEKLFF.

The chain couples TRBV10-3 to TRBJ2-5; 10 bases map to TRBD2. The V and J ends lost 6 bases and 3 bases, in that order; junction bases with no gene match: 7. CDR3 length: 15 residues. From germline, CDR1 is ENHRY and CDR2 SYGVKD. The CDR3 region is CAIRGERGGEETQYF. DNA for the CDR3: TGTGCCATCAGAGGGGAGCGGGGGGGAGAAGAGACCCAGTACTTC.

This clonotype was detected ten times or more. The chain is built from TRBV20-1 and TRBJ2-7; 10 positions match TRBD2. The trim removed 5 bases at V and 4 bases at J, leaving 5 bases unmatched. The CDR3 runs 13 residues. The germline CDR1 and CDR2 sequences are DFQATT and SNEGSKA (reference sequence). CDR3 DNA sequence: TGCAGTGCTTCAAGCGGGGGGGGTTACGAGCAGTACTTC. This sequence encodes CSASSGGGYEQYF.

At least ten counts were recorded for this clonotype. The V and J genes are TRBV12-3 or TRBV12-4 and TRBJ1-5; D gene uncertain. The CDR3 runs 14 residues. The V gene lost 7 bases and the J gene lost 2 bases, with 12 bases spanning the gap. The CDR3 is CASKGRSGNQPQHF. The CDR3 DNA reads as TGTGCCAGCAAGGGCCGATCAGGCAATCAGCCCCAGCATTTT.

This clonotype showed up many times. V usage is TRBV20-1 and J usage is TRBJ2-6; no clear D. Germline CDR1 is DFQATT and CDR2 is SNEGSKA (reference sequence). Trimming left V 0 bases short and J 2 bases short, with 5 bases between. CDR3 length: 14 amino acids. This CDR3 reads CSARDPTGANVLTF. The CDR3 coding sequence is TGCAGTGCTAGAGATCCCACTGGGGCCAACGTCCTGACTTTC.

The gene calls are TRBV11-1 and TRBJ2-3; perhaps TRBD1 as D (6 bases). Germline-derived CDR1 and CDR2 are SGHAT and FQDESV (reference sequence). This CDR3 is built from 15 residues. V was trimmed by 1 base and J by 2 bases, leaving 10 bases between them. This CDR3 is CASSLVDRPTDTQYF. The CDR3 DNA reads TGTGCCAGCAGCTTAGTAGACAGGCCCACAGATACGCAGTATTTT.

The gene calls are TRBV12-3 or TRBV12-4 and TRBJ1-1; D is ambiguous. Trimming took off 6 bases at V and 0 bases at J, with 8 bases between the two ends. This CDR3 is 13 amino acids long. CDR3 sequence reads: CASSPTMNTEAFF. DNA for the CDR3: TGTGCCAGCAGCCCCACTATGAACACTGAAGCTTTCTTT.

This chain links TRBV19 with TRBJ1-1; tentative D call: TRBD1 (5 bases). The V gene lost 1 base and the J gene lost 1 base, with 10 bases spanning the gap. Germline V gives CDR1 LNHDA, CDR2 SQIVND (reference sequence). The CDR3 is 15 residues long. CDR3 protein: CASSIGGTGNTEAFF. DNA for the CDR3: TGTGCCAGTAGTATAGGTGGGACCGGGAACACTGAAGCTTTCTTT. The complete variable domain, with remaining parts taken from reference TRBV19 and TRBJ1-1, reads DGGITQSPKYLFRKEGQNVTLSCEQNLNHDAMYWYRQDPGQGLRLIYYSQIVNDFQKGDIAEGYSVSREKKESFPLTVTSAQKNPTAFYLCASSIGGTGNTEAFFGQGTRLTVV.

This clonotype was observed a few times. The chain links TRBV30 to TRBJ1-1, with D uncertain. The CDR3 totals 15 residues. Per germline, CDR1 GTSNPN and CDR2 SVGIG (reference sequence). The germline V and J ends were trimmed by 1 base and 2 bases, with 14 bases remaining between them. The CDR3 DNA is TGTGCCTGGAGTGGGGCCATAATTTTCAACACTGAAGCTTTCTTT. Encoded protein: CAWSGAIIFNTEAFF. The full variable domain, rest sourced from reference TRBV30 and TRBJ1-1, is SQTIHQWPATLVQPVGSPLSLECTVEGTSNPNLYWYRQAAGRGLQLLFYSVGIGQISSEVPQNLSASRPQDRQFILSSKKLLLSDSGFYLCAWSGAIIFNTEAFFGQGTRLTVV.

This clonotype was picked up a small number of times. This chain connects TRBV12-3 or TRBV12-4 to TRBJ2-5, with TRBD2 as a possible D gene (5 bases). The CDR3 spans 15 residues. The V end was cut by 3 bases, the J end by 5 bases, with 16 bases between. For the CDR3, the DNA is TGTGCCAGCAGTTTGGTACCCGGACTCAAGGAGACCCAGTACTTC. Its translation: CASSLVPGLKETQYF.

This clonotype was seen at least ten times. The chain employs TRBV4-3 and TRBJ2-5, with 7 bases aligning to TRBD1. Germline assignment: CDR1 LGHNA and CDR2 YSLEER. The J segment lost 5 bases and the V segment lost 4 bases, leaving 10 bases of the junction unmatched. CDR3 size: 15 residues. The CDR3 protein is CASSPWTGSSETQYF. The CDR3 DNA is TGCGCCAGCAGCCCTTGGACAGGTTCTTCGGAGACCCAGTACTTC.

The V and J genes are TRBV28 and TRBJ2-1, with 8 bases lining up with TRBD2. CDR3 size: 14 residues. Germline CDR1 MDHEN, CDR2 SYDVKM. Germline trimming cut 7 bases from V and 6 bases from J; bases unmatched to any gene: 8. CDR3: CASKRRGVPNEQFF. The CDR3 DNA follows: TGTGCCAGCAAGAGGCGGGGGGTCCCCAATGAGCAGTTCTTC.

J is TRBJ1-2 and V is TRBV10-3; the D is unclear. V lost 2 bases to trimming and J lost 4 bases, with 11 bases between them. This CDR3 has 14 amino acids. The germline V gene has CDR1 ENHRY and CDR2 SYGVKD. CDR3: CAISEVAVGYGYTF. CDR3 coding DNA: TGTGCCATCAGTGAGGTCGCGGTGGGCTATGGCTACACCTTC.

By proportion, this clonotype is medium-sized. The V gene is TRBV20-1, the J gene TRBJ2-5; D not certain. Germline loops: CDR1 DFQATT, CDR2 SNEGSKA (reference sequence). Deletions cut 4 bases from V and 1 base from J, with 13 bases between. CDR3 length equals 14 residues. The CDR3 DNA reads TGCAGTGCTACCCCGCCAGGTGTCCAAGAGACCCAGTACTTC. It is translated as CSATPPGVQETQYF.

This clonotype showed up just a few times. The V and J genes are TRBV5-4 and TRBJ2-1; 10 bases are shared with TRBD2. CDR1 is SGHNT and CDR2 is YYREEE in the germline V gene (reference sequence). V was pared by 4 bases and J by 5 bases, with 6 bases of the junction left unmatched. The CDR3 runs to 15 residues. CDR3 in amino acids: CASSRAGLADNEQFF. The CDR3 DNA follows: TGTGCCAGCAGCCGAGCTGGACTAGCGGACAATGAGCAGTTCTTC.

This clonotype was counted many times. The V and J genes are TRBV2 and TRBJ2-5; D might be TRBD1 (5 bases). This CDR3 region has 13 residues. V lost 10 bases to trimming and J lost 2 bases, with 14 bases between them. Germline loops: CDR1 SNHLY, CDR2 FYNNEI. The CDR3 protein is CATQPGYQETQYF. CDR3 coding DNA: TGTGCCACCCAACCAGGGTATCAAGAGACCCAGTACTTC.

A few counts support this clonotype. The rearrangement uses TRBV12-3 or TRBV12-4 and TRBJ1-2; a possible D gene is TRBD1 (5 bases). The CDR3 is 16 residues long. Trimming pared 2 bases from V and 6 bases from J, leaving 19 bases between. The CDR3 here is CASSLTGRTASNGYTF. The CDR3 nucleotides are TGTGCCAGCAGTTTAACGGGACGGACGGCTTCCAATGGCTACACCTTC.

Remarks on this clonotype: A read error is possible here, since a much larger clone lies one base away. J is TRBJ2-3 and V is TRBV5-1, with a tentative D call TRBD2 (7 bases). Per germline, CDR1 SGHRS and CDR2 YFSETQ. This CDR3 spans 16 amino acids. CDR3 DNA: TGCACCAGCAGCTTGGGGGCCCTAGGGGGGGCAGATACGCAGTATTTT. It is translated as CTSSLGALGGADTQYF.